Listed below are T cell receptor beta chains from one sample, sequenced in a study of OX40 agonist ivuxolimab in advanced cancers. Using immunoSEQ multiplex PCR, the repertoire was profiled, and TCRdb retains in-frame clones only, with some absent. Here the sample spans 20,000 to 30,000 clones, around 83% being singletons. Sequencing used CD4+ or CD8+ T cells sorted from blood, obtained in a trial of the OX40 agonist ivuxolimab. The receptors here all came from an adult with an advanced solid tumor such as melanoma, head and neck, liver or kidney cancer. Both conserved end residues are part of each CDR3. The order of the fields is CDR3 DNA, CDR3 protein, J gene, clone size, D gene, V gene. D genes are given only for firm matches. Size tells how often a clone was seen (once, few, many) or the class of an expanded clone, and some rows leave it out.

cdr3_nt: TGCGCCAGCAGTGAGTCTAGTGGTTGGCATGAGCAGTTCTTC
cdr3_aa: CASSESSGWHEQFF
j_call: TRBJ2-1
clone_size: -
d_call: -
v_call: TRBV10-2

cdr3_nt: TGCGCCAGCAGCCAAGGGGGGGGTCGGCCGCGCACTGAAGCTTTCTTT
cdr3_aa: CASSQGGGRPRTEAFF
j_call: TRBJ1-1
clone_size: -
d_call: -
v_call: TRBV4-1

cdr3_nt: TGCAGCGTTGTTGCGGGCCCCTACGAGCAGTACTTC
cdr3_aa: CSVVAGPYEQYF
j_call: TRBJ2-7
clone_size: -
d_call: -
v_call: TRBV29-1

cdr3_nt: TGTGCTAGTGCCATAGGGACAAGTCAGCCCCAGCATTTT
cdr3_aa: CASAIGTSQPQHF
j_call: TRBJ1-5
clone_size: -
d_call: -
v_call: TRBV12-5

cdr3_nt: TGTGCCAGCAGCCCACCCAGGGGGATCGGGGAGCTGTTTTTT
cdr3_aa: CASSPPRGIGELFF
j_call: TRBJ2-2
clone_size: -
d_call: TRBD1
v_call: TRBV7-3

cdr3_nt: TGTGCCAGCAAGGGGGGACTTAGCAATCAGCCCCAGCATTTT
cdr3_aa: CASKGGLSNQPQHF
j_call: TRBJ1-5
clone_size: -
d_call: -
v_call: TRBV2

cdr3_nt: TGCGCCAGCAGTGAGTCAGGACAGACTTACGAGCAGTACTTC
cdr3_aa: CASSESGQTYEQYF
j_call: TRBJ2-7
clone_size: -
d_call: -
v_call: TRBV10-2

cdr3_nt: TGTGCCAGCAGTGACAGTGGTAGCTCCTACAATGAGCAGTTCTTC
cdr3_aa: CASSDSGSSYNEQFF
j_call: TRBJ2-1
clone_size: -
d_call: -
v_call: TRBV2

cdr3_nt: TGTGCCAGCAGCTTGGAGTTTCCGGCAGACAGCCGAGATACGCAGTATTTT
cdr3_aa: CASSLEFPADSRDTQYF
j_call: TRBJ2-3
clone_size: -
d_call: -
v_call: TRBV5-6

cdr3_nt: TGTGCCACCCAGCGGGGGAATGAGCAGTTCTTC
cdr3_aa: CATQRGNEQFF
j_call: TRBJ2-1
clone_size: medium-sized
d_call: TRBD2
v_call: TRBV7-6

cdr3_nt: TGTGCCAGCAGCCTTGACGGACTCTACGAGCAGTACTTC
cdr3_aa: CASSLDGLYEQYF
j_call: TRBJ2-7
clone_size: -
d_call: -
v_call: TRBV7-9

cdr3_nt: TGTGCCAGCTCACCACCAGTAGCGGCACTCTACAATGAGCAGTTCTTC
cdr3_aa: CASSPPVAALYNEQFF
j_call: TRBJ2-1
clone_size: -
d_call: -
v_call: TRBV18

cdr3_nt: TGTGCCAGCAGCCCTCAGGGCACTGAAGCTTTCTTT
cdr3_aa: CASSPQGTEAFF
j_call: TRBJ1-1
clone_size: few
d_call: -
v_call: TRBV14

cdr3_nt: TGTGCCAGCAGTTTACCGGGACTAGCGGGAAATAGCTCCTACAATGAGCAGTTCTTC
cdr3_aa: CASSLPGLAGNSSYNEQFF
j_call: TRBJ2-1
clone_size: -
d_call: TRBD2
v_call: TRBV5-4

cdr3_nt: TGTGCCAGTAGCCTCGGACAGGGACACGATCAGCCCCAGCATTTT
cdr3_aa: CASSLGQGHDQPQHF
j_call: TRBJ1-5
clone_size: -
d_call: TRBD1
v_call: TRBV19

cdr3_nt: TGTGCCAGCAGCTTAGCGTCCTTGGGGTCCGGGAACGAGCAGTACTTC
cdr3_aa: CASSLASLGSGNEQYF
j_call: TRBJ2-7
clone_size: few
d_call: -
v_call: TRBV7-9

cdr3_nt: TGTGCCAGCAGCCTTTCTAGCTTGTGGGAGACCCAGTACTTC
cdr3_aa: CASSLSSLWETQYF
j_call: TRBJ2-5
clone_size: -
d_call: -
v_call: TRBV7-6

cdr3_nt: TGTGCCAGCAGCCCGGGTCCAAATGAAAAACTGTTTTTT
cdr3_aa: CASSPGPNEKLFF
j_call: TRBJ1-4
clone_size: few
d_call: -
v_call: TRBV7-9

cdr3_nt: TGTGCCAGCAGCGCTACTTATGGCTACACCTTC
cdr3_aa: CASSATYGYTF
j_call: TRBJ1-2
clone_size: -
d_call: -
v_call: TRBV5-4

cdr3_nt: TGTGCCAGCAGCAGGACAGTCCAAGAGACCCAGTACTTC
cdr3_aa: CASSRTVQETQYF
j_call: TRBJ2-5
clone_size: -
d_call: -
v_call: TRBV5-6

cdr3_nt: TGTGCCAGCAGCTTAACGAGCGGACCTTACAATGAGCAGTTCTTC
cdr3_aa: CASSLTSGPYNEQFF
j_call: TRBJ2-1
clone_size: medium-sized
d_call: -
v_call: TRBV7-2

cdr3_nt: TGTGCCAGCAGCGTAGTAGAACGGGGGGGTGGCACAGATACGCAGTATTTT
cdr3_aa: CASSVVERGGGTDTQYF
j_call: TRBJ2-3
clone_size: -
d_call: TRBD2
v_call: TRBV9

cdr3_nt: TGTGCCAGCAGTTCTGCTAGCGGGGAAAATGAGCAGTTCTTC
cdr3_aa: CASSSASGENEQFF
j_call: TRBJ2-1
clone_size: -
d_call: TRBD2
v_call: TRBV28

cdr3_nt: TGTGCCAGCAGCCCAGATCCGGGACGGCTTTCGAACACTGAAGCTTTCTTT
cdr3_aa: CASSPDPGRLSNTEAFF
j_call: TRBJ1-1
clone_size: -
d_call: -
v_call: TRBV4-2

cdr3_nt: TGCGCCAGCAGCCTCTTTAACAGTGGCACAGATACGCAGTATTTT
cdr3_aa: CASSLFNSGTDTQYF
j_call: TRBJ2-3
clone_size: -
d_call: -
v_call: TRBV4-1

cdr3_nt: TGTGCCAGCGCCCCGGGGGTGGAGAATTCACCCCTCCACTTT
cdr3_aa: CASAPGVENSPLHF
j_call: TRBJ1-6
clone_size: -
d_call: -
v_call: TRBV6-5

cdr3_nt: TGTGCCAGCAGTTTAGCCCCTCTTGACTACACCTTC
cdr3_aa: CASSLAPLDYTF
j_call: TRBJ1-2
clone_size: few
d_call: -
v_call: TRBV28